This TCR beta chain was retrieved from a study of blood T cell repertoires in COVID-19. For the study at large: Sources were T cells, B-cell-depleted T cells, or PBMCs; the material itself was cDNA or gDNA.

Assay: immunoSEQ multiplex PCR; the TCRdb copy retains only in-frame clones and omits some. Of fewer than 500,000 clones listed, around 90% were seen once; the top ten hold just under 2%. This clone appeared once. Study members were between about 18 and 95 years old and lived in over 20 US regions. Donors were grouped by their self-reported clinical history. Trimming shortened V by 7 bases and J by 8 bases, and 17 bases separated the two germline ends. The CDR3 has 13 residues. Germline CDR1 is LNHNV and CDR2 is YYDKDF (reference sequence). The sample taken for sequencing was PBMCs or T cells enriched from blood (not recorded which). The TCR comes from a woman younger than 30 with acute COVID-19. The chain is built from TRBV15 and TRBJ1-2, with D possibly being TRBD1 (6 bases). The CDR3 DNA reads TGTGCCACCACCGGACGGGGGGCTGAAGGCTACACCTTC. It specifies CATTGRGAEGYTF.